This T cell receptor (beta chain) derives from a study of cytomegalovirus exposure and HLA in healthy donors. Findings of the study overall: A later analysis found TCR association rates differed by HLA locus, highest for DRB1 and lowest for HLA-C. Roughly even sequencing depth across donors was the assumption behind the presence/absence analyses. Cytomegalovirus status was reportedly diagnosed by the classifier with high specificity and sensitivity.

The CDR3 covers 15 residues. V was clipped by 6 bases and J by 2 bases; unmatched bases: 4. Germline V gene data show CDR1 as MDHEN and CDR2 as SYDVKM. Primers for the PCR totalled 60 Vbeta and 13 Jbeta. Clones were sequenced by immunoSEQ multiplex PCR, and TCRdb holds only the in-frame ones, with some missing. The repertoire has about 190,000 clones, over 60% of them found once; the top ten carry over 4%. About this clone itself: The target antigen is unknown.

Sequenced sample: PBMCs. The TCR was taken from a man in his thirties or forties in good health and CMV-seropositive. The genes are TRBV28 and TRBJ2-7; 13 bases are a match to TRBD2. The CDR3 DNA is TGTGCCAGCAGGGGGACTAGCGGGGATACCTACGAGCAGTACTTC. Encoded protein: CASRGTSGDTYEQYF. Full variable domain (rest looked up from reference TRBV28 and TRBJ2-7): DVKVTQSSRYLVKRTGEKVFLECVQDMDHENMFWYRQDPGLGLRLIYFSYDVKMKEKGDIPEGYSVSREKKERFSLILESASTNQTSMYLCASRGTSGDTYEQYFGPGTRLTVT.